The TCR beta chain under discussion was sequenced for a study of cytomegalovirus exposure and HLA in healthy donors. For the study at large: Genotyping showed about 80% of 398 donors falling in the Caucasian-associated ancestry cluster.

Whole-study findings and limits: Sequencing depth roughly uniform across donors was assumed in presence/absence analyses. While the bulk of TCR sequences proved rare, some public TCRs turned up in many donors.

The PCR was carried out with 60 Vbeta primers and 13 Jbeta primers. TCRdb's table, derived via immunoSEQ multiplex PCR, lists solely in-frame clones and lacks some. This sample has 140,000 or so clones, with 76% found just once. Donors sampled were nominally healthy, though unrecorded immune exposures were likely. About this clone: The target antigen is unknown.

Per germline, CDR1 SGHVS and CDR2 FQNEAQ. Trimming cost V 0 bases and J 1 base, with 19 bases left between them. The CDR3 length is 18 residues. The receptor was isolated from a man aged 35-49 years in good health and CMV-seronegative. Sequenced input: PBMCs. This chain joins TRBV7-8 and TRBJ2-7, with D possibly TRBD2 on 6 matching bases. Here the CDR3 reads CASSLAKFGGELSYEQYF. CDR3 nucleotide sequence: TGTGCCAGCAGCTTAGCAAAATTCGGAGGGGAGCTATCCTACGAGCAGTACTTC.